This T cell receptor beta chain originates from a study of regulatory T cells in long-lasting Graves disease. Study overall: Graves' patients, newly diagnosed, had taken antithyroid drugs under 3 months. The study, taken as a whole, reports: There were preferences for TRBV28, TRBJ1-2 and TRBJ2-5 in persistent disease.

Germline V gene lookup returns CDR1 MDHEN and CDR2 SYDVKM. The CDR3 runs 16 residues. With V trimmed by 2 bases and J by 8 bases, 5 bases remained unmatched. The time point here: newly diagnosed GD, antithyroid drugs for less than 3 months. Following extraction of RNA from PBMCs, that RNA was used to make the TCR library. TCR beta libraries were built with iRepertoire HTBI primers and Arm-PCR of CDR3 regions. MiXCR, applied by TCRdb to the multiplex PCR reads, yields one record per CDR3 protein. The sample includes 600,000 to 650,000 distinct CDR3 sequences, about 15% of them seen just once. This clonotype was seen ten or more times. Its cognate antigen is unknown. These data also featured in a second study, about T cells in Graves' hyperthyroidism and ophthalmopathy.

This sequence joins TRBV28 and TRBJ2-1, with 14 bases matching TRBD2. The sequence was obtained from a woman younger than 45 with Graves disease. The sequencing used peripheral blood mononuclear cells (PBMCs), collected at new diagnosis, from a patient treated with antithyroid drugs. The CDR3 here is CASSLGTSGSRDEQFF. DNA of the CDR3: TGTGCCAGCAGTTTAGGGACTAGCGGGAGTAGGGATGAGCAGTTCTTC.